Described below is a single TCR beta chain sequence and its context. Separate from the approximately 600-subject first cohort was the approximately 120-subject validation cohort, to which the donors belonged. The trim removed 5 bases at V and 2 bases at J, leaving 9 bases unmatched. This CDR3 contains 15 residues. Germline CDR1 and CDR2: MDHEN and SYDVKM. This entry is derived from a study of cytomegalovirus exposure and HLA in healthy donors. This table comes from immunoSEQ multiplex PCR, and its TCRdb copy is limited to in-frame clones, with some not included. The sample records about 150,000 clones, 70% to 90% being singletons.

This clonotype was obtained from a woman in her 30s in good health and CMV-seropositive. The rearrangement joins TRBV28 to TRBJ2-7; 7 nucleotides agree with TRBD1. The sequenced material came from PBMCs. In DNA, the CDR3 is TGTGCCAGCAGTGACAACAGGGGCTTTACCTACGAGCAGTACTTC. It translates to CASSDNRGFTYEQYF.